Below, 29 T cell receptor beta chains from the same sample are listed, as sequenced in a study of neurological immune-mediated disorders. TCRdb reanalysed the 5' RACE reads using MiXCR and keeps one entry per CDR3 protein. This sample carries roughly 88,000 distinct CDR3 sequences, around 3.6% of them seen once, and the ten largest clones take under 3.5%. Sequences were obtained from PBMCs. The source is a woman between 50 and 59 years old with multiple sclerosis.

The V gene is TRBV10-3, the J gene TRBJ2-1; D not resolved. The V gene lost 4 bases and the J gene lost 0 bases, with 13 bases spanning the gap. There are 16 residues in the CDR3. From germline, CDR1 is ENHRY and CDR2 SYGVKD. CDR3 sequence reads: CAISGQTASSYNEQFF. As DNA, the CDR3 is TGTGCCATCAGTGGACAAACCGCGAGCTCCTACAATGAGCAGTTCTTC.

This clonotype was observed at least ten times. This chain connects TRBV11-2 to TRBJ2-1; 16 bases are shared with TRBD2. Germline V gene lookup returns CDR1 SGHAT and CDR2 FQNNGV. Trimming at V came to 5 bases and at J to 13 bases, leaving 11 bases not matched to a gene. This CDR3 has 16 residues. This CDR3 reads CASSPHTGTSGGAQFF. As DNA, the CDR3 is TGTGCCAGCAGCCCCCACACCGGGACTAGCGGGGGGGCCCAGTTCTTC.

In its sample, this clonotype was seen many times. This sequence joins TRBV5-6 and TRBJ2-5; D may be TRBD2 (5 bases). This CDR3 spans 14 amino acids. CDR1 and CDR2 (germline): SGHDT, YYEEEE. V lost 2 bases to trimming and J lost 10 bases, with 18 bases between them. Here the CDR3 reads CASSLQWTRGYQYF. DNA of the CDR3: TGTGCCAGCAGCTTACAGTGGACCAGAGGGTACCAGTACTTC.

Many counts were recorded for this clonotype. This sequence joins TRBV20-1 and TRBJ2-4; weak D call: TRBD2 (6 bases). Trimming took off 5 bases at V and 3 bases at J, with 11 bases between the two ends. CDR3 length: 13 amino acids. CDR1 is DFQATT and CDR2 is SNEGSKA in the germline V gene (reference sequence). The chain's CDR3 is CSAHGTLKNIQYF. The CDR3 nucleotides read TGCAGTGCTCACGGGACTCTCAAAAACATTCAGTACTTC.

The rearrangement joins TRBV12-3 or TRBV12-4 to TRBJ1-1, with 11 bases fitting TRBD1. Germline trimming cut 6 bases from V and 4 bases from J; bases unmatched to any gene: 7. CDR3 length equals 15 residues. CDR3 protein: CASSHIGTGGTEAFF. For the CDR3, the DNA is TGTGCCAGCAGCCATATCGGGACAGGGGGCACTGAAGCTTTCTTT.

This clonotype was observed a few times. The V gene is TRBV4-1, the J gene TRBJ1-2, with D unresolved. The V end was cut by 1 base, the J end by 4 bases, with 10 bases between. The CDR3 consists of 14 residues. Germline assignment: CDR1 MGHRA and CDR2 YSYEKL. CDR3 amino acids: CASSQVSGSYGYTF. The CDR3 DNA sequence: TGCGCCAGCAGCCAAGTTTCTGGGAGCTATGGCTACACCTTC.

This clonotype appeared many times. The V and J genes are TRBV5-1 and TRBJ2-5; TRBD2 matches at 12 bases. The V gene's germline CDR1 is SGHRS and CDR2 YFSETQ. V trimming: 6 bases; J trimming: 0 bases; junction bases outside the gene matches: 3. The CDR3 is made up of 15 amino acids. The CDR3 DNA sequence: TGCGCCAGCATGACTAGCGGGGGTAACCAAGAGACCCAGTACTTC. It yields the protein CASMTSGGNQETQYF.

The table lists this clonotype with many counts. The junction and the germline gene differ at one end; a read error may be behind it. The chain recombines TRBV27 with TRBJ2-3; D might be TRBD2 (5 bases). Looked up from germline, CDR1 is MNHEY and CDR2 is SMNVEV (reference sequence). The CDR3 totals 16 residues. This CDR3 reads CASSSSFRGGRTTRYF. The CDR3 region has the DNA TGTGCCAGCAGTTCCTCTTTTCGTGGAGGACGGACCACGCGGTATTTT.

This clonotype has at least ten counts. The J gene is TRBJ2-2, the V gene TRBV6-5; D gene uncertain. CDR3 length: 15 residues. V lost 9 bases, J lost 0 bases, and 14 bases lay in between. Per germline, CDR1 MNHEY and CDR2 SVGAGI. The chain's CDR3 is CARALRSTNTGELFF. The DNA for the CDR3 is TGTGCCAGAGCCCTAAGAAGCACGAACACCGGGGAGCTGTTTTTT.

This clonotype was seen repeatedly, ten times or more. CDR3 sequence reads: CASSLGADRVWGYTF. The CDR3 region has the DNA TGTGCCAGCAGCTTAGGGGCCGATCGGGTCTGGGGCTACACCTTC. The chain recombines TRBV7-2 with TRBJ1-2; no definite D call. The ends were cut back, 1 base at V and 8 bases at J, with 17 bases in the middle. Germline CDR1 SGHTA, CDR2 FQGNSA. The CDR3 is made up of 15 amino acids.

Ten or more counts support this clonotype. The chain joins TRBV20-1 to TRBJ2-3; 8 nucleotides line up with TRBD1. Germline V gene lookup returns CDR1 DFQATT and CDR2 SNEGSKA (reference sequence). The junction had 7 bases not matched to a gene; V was cut back by 6 bases and J by 2 bases. The CDR3 covers 14 residues. For the CDR3, the DNA is TGCAGTGCCAACGACAGGGGCTACACAGATACGCAGTATTTT. The encoded protein is CSANDRGYTDTQYF.

At least ten counts were recorded for this clonotype. One end of the junction varies from germline; a read error may be responsible. The rearrangement links TRBV6-2 or TRBV6-3 to TRBJ2-2; the D gene is possibly TRBD2 (6 bases). There are 15 residues in the CDR3. Germline lookup yields CDR1 MNHEY and CDR2 SVGEGT. This CDR3 is CASSYGGALGIGELF. In DNA form, the CDR3 reads TGTGCCAGCAGTTACGGAGGGGCGCTGGGAATCGGGGAGCTGTTT.

This clonotype was recorded at least ten times. This rearrangement joins TRBV5-1 to TRBJ2-5, with a tentative D call TRBD2 (5 bases). Germline V gene sequence: CDR1 SGHRS, CDR2 YFSETQ. The V end was cut by 1 base, the J end by 5 bases, with 9 bases between. This CDR3 has 13 amino acids. This CDR3 is CASSLTSTETQYF. The CDR3 bases are TGCGCCAGCAGCTTGACTAGTACTGAGACCCAGTACTTC. Filled out from reference TRBV5-1 and TRBJ2-5, the complete variable domain reads KAGVTQTPRYLIKTRGQQVTLSCSPISGHRSVSWYQQTPGQGLQFLFEYFSETQRNKGNFPGRFSGRQFSNSRSEMNVSTLELGDSALYLCASSLTSTETQYFGPGTRLLVL.

This clonotype was recorded many times. J is TRBJ2-3 and V is TRBV20-1; TRBD2 matches 11 bases. CDR1 is DFQATT and CDR2 is SNEGSKA in the germline V gene (reference sequence). CDR3 length: 15 residues. After removal of 3 bases from V and 6 bases from J, the junction contained 8 bases not matched to a gene. The CDR3 DNA reads TGCAGTGCTAGGGGGCATAGCGGGAGGGGTGATACGCAGTATTTT. Its translation is CSARGHSGRGDTQYF.

Comment on this clonotype: Just one base apart from a much larger clone, this may be a read error. V and J are TRBV7-9 and TRBJ2-7; D remains unclear. Trimming cost V 8 bases and J 7 bases, with 18 bases left between them. The V gene's germline CDR1 is SEHNR and CDR2 FQNEAQ (reference sequence). The CDR3 length is 13 residues. CDR3 region: CASGVFGVEEQYF. In DNA, the CDR3 is TGTGCCAGCGGTGTTTTTGGGGTGGAAGAGCAGTACTTC.

This clonotype was counted ten times or more. This chain connects TRBV7-9 to TRBJ1-6; TRBD1 aligns across 7 bases. The CDR3 is 14 residues long. Trimming cost V 4 bases and J 7 bases; bases outside gene matches: 4. The V gene's germline CDR1 is SEHNR and CDR2 FQNEAQ (reference sequence). The DNA for the CDR3 is TGTGCCAGCAGCTCCCGGGACAGAAATTCACCCCTCCACTTT. Encoded protein: CASSSRDRNSPLHF.

At least ten counts were recorded for this clonotype. The chain is built from TRBV6-2 or TRBV6-3 and TRBJ1-5, with unresolved D. V was pared by 6 bases and J by 2 bases, with 5 bases between. Per the germline V gene, CDR1 is MNHEY and CDR2 is SVGEGT. The CDR3 runs 12 residues. Here the CDR3 reads CASRTGNQPQHF. CDR3 DNA: TGTGCCAGCAGAACAGGCAATCAGCCCCAGCATTTT.

This rearrangement joins TRBV5-1 to TRBJ2-1, with D tentatively TRBD1 (7 bases). This CDR3 comprises 15 residues. CDR1 and CDR2 from the germline V gene are SGHRS and YFSETQ. V lost 2 bases to trimming and J lost 3 bases, with 12 bases between them. CDR3 amino acids: CASSLTGEVYNEQFF. Written as DNA, the CDR3 is TGCGCCAGCAGCTTAACAGGGGAGGTCTACAATGAGCAGTTCTTC.

This clonotype was recorded at least ten times. The genes are TRBV7-3 and TRBJ1-5; possibly TRBD1 for D (5 bases). This CDR3 comprises 15 residues. The germline gives CDR1 SGHTA, CDR2 FQGTGA. Between the trimmed V and J ends, which lost 5 bases and 4 bases, there was a span of 15 bases. The CDR3 is CASSAPGTGNQPQHF. The CDR3 DNA sequence: TGTGCCAGCAGCGCCCCAGGGACGGGAAATCAGCCCCAGCATTTT. The full variable domain, with the rest looked up from reference TRBV7-3 and TRBJ1-5, is GAGVSQTPSNKVTEKGKYVELRCDPISGHTALYWYRQSLGQGPEFLIYFQGTGAADDSGLPNDRFFAVRPEGSVSTLKIQRTERGDSAVYLCASSAPGTGNQPQHFGDGTRLSIL.

Many counts were recorded for this clonotype. This sequence joins TRBV15 and TRBJ2-5; D might be TRBD2 (6 bases). CDR3 length equals 12 residues. The germline CDR1 and CDR2 sequences are LNHNV and YYDKDF (reference sequence). The V end lost 3 bases, the J end lost 9 bases, and 11 bases lay between the germline ends. DNA for the CDR3: TGTGCCACCAGCAGGGATGCTAGCGCCCAGTACTTC. It encodes CATSRDASAQYF. Drawing the rest from reference TRBV15 and TRBJ2-5, the complete variable domain is DAMVIQNPRYQVTQFGKPVTLSCSQTLNHNVMYWYQQKSSQAPKLLFHYYDKDFNNEADTPDNFQSRRPNTSFCFLDIRSPGLGDTAMYLCATSRDASAQYFGPGTRLLVL.

The sample holds many counts of this clonotype. The rearrangement uses TRBV7-2 and TRBJ2-2; weak D call: TRBD2 (7 bases). V lost 1 base to trimming and J lost 3 bases, with 9 bases between them. The CDR3 runs to 15 residues. Germline CDR1 is SGHTA and CDR2 is FQGNSA. CDR3 sequence (DNA): TGTGCCAGCAGCTTAGGGGGGGGCTACACCGGGGAGCTGTTTTTT. Encoded protein: CASSLGGGYTGELFF.

This clonotype has at least ten counts. This chain joins TRBV6-5 and TRBJ2-1; 8 bases are shared with TRBD1. The length of the CDR3 is 15 residues. With V trimmed by 6 bases and J by 1 base, 5 bases remained unmatched. CDR1 and CDR2 (germline): MNHEY, SVGAGI. In DNA, the CDR3 is TGTGCCAGCAGACCAGGACAGGGTTCCTACAATGAGCAGTTCTTC. Translated, it gives CASRPGQGSYNEQFF.

This clonotype was counted ten times or more. The genes are TRBV5-1 and TRBJ1-3; D might be TRBD1 (5 bases). Trimming left V 4 bases short and J 0 bases short, with 14 bases between. This CDR3 comprises 16 residues. The V gene's germline CDR1 is SGHRS and CDR2 YFSETQ. CDR3 nucleotide sequence: TGCGCCAGCAGCGTGGCCGGGGCCGACTCTGGAAACACCATATATTTT. Translated, it gives CASSVAGADSGNTIYF.

Ten or more counts support this clonotype. The chain couples TRBV5-1 to TRBJ2-7; 9 bases align to TRBD1. This CDR3 is 15 amino acids long. V dropped 4 bases and J dropped 0; count of bases not matched to a gene: 5. Germline CDR1 and CDR2: SGHRS and YFSETQ. CDR3 protein: CASSKGQGSSYEQYF. In DNA, the CDR3 is TGCGCCAGCAGCAAGGGACAGGGCTCCTCCTACGAGCAGTACTTC.

There are many counts of this clonotype. V and J are TRBV7-2 and TRBJ2-3, with 7 bases that match TRBD2. The V and J ends lost 5 bases and 0 bases, in that order; junction bases with no gene match: 5. Germline CDR1 is SGHTA and CDR2 is FQGNSA. The CDR3 totals 15 residues. The CDR3 sequence: CASSPAGYSTDTQYF. The CDR3 DNA follows: TGTGCCAGCAGCCCAGCGGGGTATAGCACAGATACGCAGTATTTT.

This clonotype was seen repeatedly, ten times or more. This sequence joins TRBV20-1 and TRBJ1-5, with 8 bases identical to TRBD1. Germline V gene data show CDR1 as DFQATT and CDR2 as SNEGSKA (reference sequence). There are 15 residues in the CDR3. V dropped 3 bases and J dropped 4; count of bases not matched to a gene: 8. CDR3 nucleotide sequence: TGCAGTGCTAGTTCCGGGACAGGATTTAATCAGCCCCAGCATTTT. Translation: CSASSGTGFNQPQHF.

The table lists this clonotype with many counts. The rearrangement links TRBV6-5 to TRBJ2-3; 8 positions match TRBD2. Trimming at V came to 6 bases and at J to 0 bases, leaving 11 bases not matched to a gene. The germline V gene has CDR1 MNHEY and CDR2 SVGAGI. CDR3 length: 17 amino acids. The CDR3, as DNA: TGTGCCAGCAGGGACCTCGGGGGGGGTCCTAGCACAGATACGCAGTATTTT. Amino acid sequence: CASRDLGGGPSTDTQYF.

The sample holds many counts of this clonotype. The rearrangement uses TRBV5-6 and TRBJ1-5; D might be TRBD1 (6 bases). Germline lookup yields CDR1 SGHDT and CDR2 YYEEEE. CDR3 size: 15 residues. Trimming removed 3 bases from V and 4 bases from J, with 14 bases in between. This CDR3 reads CASSSYRASNQPQHF. The CDR3 DNA follows: TGTGCCAGCAGCTCCTACAGGGCTTCGAATCAGCCCCAGCATTTT.

This clonotype has at least ten counts. This sequence joins TRBV11-2 and TRBJ2-2; D gene ambiguous. This CDR3 contains 14 residues. Germline V gene lookup returns CDR1 SGHAT and CDR2 FQNNGV. The V and J ends lost 8 bases and 7 bases respectively, with 17 bases between them. The CDR3 bases are TGTGCCAGCCGCCCCGAAGTGTTTAACGGGGAGCTGTTTTTT. Protein: CASRPEVFNGELFF.